A single sample gave rise to the 2 T cell receptor beta chains below, sequenced in a study of blood T cell repertoires in COVID-19. Sequencing used immunoSEQ multiplex PCR; TCRdb keeps in-frame clones, though not all of them. Found here are roughly 310,000 clones, about nine tenths of them singletons; the top ten hold approximately 8.8%. The sample consisted of PBMCs or T cells enriched from blood (not recorded which). The source of these receptors is a middle-aged woman who had recovered from COVID-19.

V is TRBV19 and J is TRBJ2-3; 9 positions match TRBD2. Trimming removed 6 bases from V and 6 bases from J; junction bases left unmatched: 10. The CDR3 is 15 amino acids. In germline, CDR1 is LNHDA, CDR2 SQIVND (reference sequence). The chain's CDR3 is CASSPSGTKGDTQYF. As DNA, the CDR3 is TGTGCCAGTAGCCCTAGCGGGACTAAAGGGGATACGCAGTATTTT.

The V gene is TRBV7-2, the J gene TRBJ1-1, with a tentative D call TRBD1 (6 bases). CDR1 SGHTA and CDR2 FQGNSA come from the germline V gene. The CDR3 loop spans 14 amino acids. With 5 bases removed from V and 4 bases from J, the gap between germline ends came to 14 bases. Here the CDR3 reads CASSPRTASTEAFF. Written as DNA, the CDR3 is TGTGCCAGCAGCCCCCGGACAGCCTCCACTGAAGCTTTCTTT.